The 26 T cell receptor beta chains below all came from one sample that was sequenced in a study of monozygotic twins with inflammatory bowel disease (dated by TCRdb to between 2019 and 2020). The method behind the library was 5' RACE. The instrument was an Illumina HiSeq 2500. The reads underwent TCRdb reprocessing, giving one record for each CDR3 protein sequence and no DNA. The sample table includes about 380,000 distinct CDR3 sequences. The top ten clones comprise just over 2.5% of the sample. The specimen was blood. Source of these receptors: a human donor with ulcerative colitis or Crohn's disease, or a healthy co-twin of an affected twin (not recorded which).

J is TRBJ2-5 and V is TRBV5-1; TCRdb gives TRBD1 as the D gene, but with no DNA this cannot be confirmed. The length of the CDR3 is 14 residues. Germline lookup yields CDR1 SGHRS and CDR2 YFSETQ. Here the CDR3 reads CASRRQAVQETQYF.

V gene TRBV5-4 combines with J gene TRBJ2-4; the TRBD1 assignment by TCRdb is unverifiable without DNA. This CDR3 has 14 amino acids. Germline lookup yields CDR1 SGHNT and CDR2 YYREEE (reference sequence). The CDR3 reads CASSYQDRPNIQYF. The entire variable domain, with the rest obtained from reference TRBV5-4 and TRBJ2-4, is as follows: ETGVTQSPTHLIKTRGQQVTLRCSSQSGHNTVSWYQQALGQGPQFIFQYYREEENGRGNFPPRFSGLQFPNYSSELNVNALELDDSALYLCASSYQDRPNIQYFGAGTRLSVL.

The rearrangement links TRBV27 to TRBJ2-1; the TCRdb D gene call, TRBD1, has no DNA to confirm it. The V gene's germline CDR1 is MNHEY and CDR2 SMNVEV (reference sequence). The CDR3 is 17 amino acids. CDR3 amino acids: CASSIQGATTFYNEQFF.

The rearrangement links TRBV28 to TRBJ2-2; there is no DNA to check the TCRdb D call of TRBD1. Per the germline V gene, CDR1 is MDHEN and CDR2 is SYDVKM. The length of the CDR3 is 13 residues. The CDR3 is CASKEGGTGELFF.

The genes are TRBV7-8 and TRBJ1-2; TCRdb indicates TRBD1, and absent DNA this call remains unverified. CDR1 and CDR2 (germline): SGHVS, FQNEAQ. The CDR3 has 13 amino acids. CDR3 sequence: CASARQGGYGYTF. Together with reference TRBV7-8 and TRBJ1-2, the CDR3 gives the full variable domain: GAGVSQSPRYKVAKRGQDVALRCDPISGHVSLFWYQQALGQGPEFLTYFQNEAQLDKSGLPSDRFFAERPEGSVSTLKIQRTQQEDSAVYLCASARQGGYGYTFGSGTRLTVV.

The chain joins TRBV7-3 to TRBJ1-2; as DNA is missing, the TRBD1 call by TCRdb cannot be tested. The CDR3 loop spans 13 amino acids. Germline V gives CDR1 SGHTA, CDR2 FQGTGA. The CDR3 region is CASSPHRDIGYTF.

The CDR3 reads CASSQDPGQETYEQYF. This chain joins TRBV4-2 and TRBJ2-7; TCRdb picks TRBD1, but there is no DNA to check that call. Germline CDR1 is LGHNA and CDR2 is YNFKEQ. The CDR3 is 16 amino acids.

The V call is TRBV7-9, the J call TRBJ2-2; TCRdb calls TRBD1, which cannot be checked without DNA. This CDR3 has 15 residues. CDR1 is SEHNR, CDR2 FQNEAQ, per germline (reference sequence). CDR3 residues: CASSWGDRESGELFF.

The CDR3 sequence is CASSLGGIDQETQYF. The chain recombines TRBV5-1 with TRBJ2-5. From germline, CDR1 is SGHRS and CDR2 YFSETQ. The CDR3 sequence is 15 residues long.

The gene calls are TRBV18 and TRBJ1-4. The CDR3 consists of 15 residues. CDR1 and CDR2 (germline): KGHSH, LQKENI. CDR3 protein: CASSPRERTNEKLFF.

V and J are TRBV7-3 and TRBJ2-1. This CDR3 is 14 amino acids long. Germline-derived CDR1 and CDR2 are SGHTA and FQGTGA. CDR3 region: CASSLTSLANEQFF.

The chain has TRBV6-2 or TRBV6-3 and TRBJ2-1. Looked up from germline, CDR1 is MNHEY and CDR2 is SVGEGT. This CDR3 comprises 11 residues. CDR3 residues: CASSKSIKQFF.

The chain combines TRBV12-3 or TRBV12-4 with TRBJ2-3; with no DNA, the TCRdb D assignment of TRBD1 cannot be verified. The CDR3 is 16 residues long. The CDR3 loop is CASRPSGTVNTDTQYF.

J is TRBJ1-5 and V is TRBV15; without DNA, the TCRdb call of TRBD1 cannot be checked. This CDR3 spans 15 amino acids. The germline gives CDR1 LNHNV, CDR2 YYDKDF (reference sequence). CDR3 loop: CATSRGQGYNQPQHF.

The J gene is TRBJ1-2, the V gene TRBV20-1; the TRBD1 assignment by TCRdb is unverifiable without DNA. Germline-derived CDR1 and CDR2 are DFQATT and SNEGSKA (reference sequence). CDR3 size: 13 residues. The CDR3 region is CSASRDRSYGYTF.

The V and J genes are TRBV4-1 and TRBJ1-2; TCRdb's assignment of TRBD1 cannot be checked, as there is no DNA. CDR1 is MGHRA and CDR2 is YSYEKL in the germline V gene. The CDR3 contains 18 residues. This CDR3 reads CASSQETWTGGFRDGYTF.

J is TRBJ1-1 and V is TRBV27; TCRdb's D gene call, TRBD1, goes unchecked for lack of DNA. CDR3 length: 18 residues. Germline V gene data show CDR1 as MNHEY and CDR2 as SMNVEV (reference sequence). The CDR3 loop is CASSLSPGQSAMNTEAFF.

This chain uses TRBV28 with TRBJ2-7; TCRdb designates TRBD1, a call that cannot be tested without DNA. Germline lookup yields CDR1 MDHEN and CDR2 SYDVKM. The CDR3 is made up of 14 amino acids. CDR3 in amino acids: CASGSYRDLGEQYF.

The chain links TRBV5-4 to TRBJ2-3; TCRdb calls TRBD2, which cannot be checked without DNA. Germline CDR1 and CDR2: SGHNT and YYREEE (reference sequence). The CDR3 length is 16 residues. The CDR3: CASSLRLAGGKDTQYF. Using reference TRBV5-4 and TRBJ2-3 for the parts outside the CDR3, the full variable domain is ETGVTQSPTHLIKTRGQQVTLRCSSQSGHNTVSWYQQALGQGPQFIFQYYREEENGRGNFPPRFSGLQFPNYSSELNVNALELDDSALYLCASSLRLAGGKDTQYFGPGTRLTVL.

The J gene is TRBJ1-2, the V gene TRBV27. CDR3 size: 18 residues. The germline V gene encodes CDR1 MNHEY and CDR2 SMNVEV (reference sequence). Here the CDR3 reads CASRSYSGPGNPNYGYTF.

The chain carries TRBV12-3 or TRBV12-4 and TRBJ2-7; lacking DNA, the TRBD1 call made by TCRdb goes unchecked. The CDR3 spans 14 residues. The CDR3 protein is CASTLAGGAYEQYF.

The chain carries TRBV27 and TRBJ2-1. Germline V gene sequence: CDR1 MNHEY, CDR2 SMNVEV (reference sequence). The CDR3 is made up of 13 amino acids. CDR3: CASTVTDGNEQFF.

V usage is TRBV20-1 and J usage is TRBJ1-2; TCRdb selects TRBD1, and the lack of DNA leaves this call unchecked. This CDR3 comprises 12 residues. Germline V lookup: CDR1 DFQATT, CDR2 SNEGSKA (reference sequence). The CDR3 loop is CSAAQQGGGYTF.

This sequence joins TRBV5-6 and TRBJ2-5; no DNA is available, so the TRBD2 call from TCRdb remains unchecked. Germline V gene data show CDR1 as SGHDT and CDR2 as YYEEEE. This CDR3 has 14 residues. Here the CDR3 reads CASSLLREWETQYF.

This rearrangement joins TRBV5-1 to TRBJ1-5; without DNA, the TCRdb call of TRBD1 cannot be checked. The CDR3 spans 15 residues. The germline V gene has CDR1 SGHRS and CDR2 YFSETQ. The CDR3 loop is CASSPTGGSNQPQHF. The full variable domain, with the rest looked up from reference TRBV5-1 and TRBJ1-5, is KAGVTQTPRYLIKTRGQQVTLSCSPISGHRSVSWYQQTPGQGLQFLFEYFSETQRNKGNFPGRFSGRQFSNSRSEMNVSTLELGDSALYLCASSPTGGSNQPQHFGDGTRLSIL.

The V gene is TRBV7-3, the J gene TRBJ2-1; TCRdb selects TRBD2, and the lack of DNA leaves this call unchecked. CDR1 is SGHTA and CDR2 is FQGTGA in the germline V gene. This CDR3 comprises 15 residues. The CDR3 reads CASSSSGDSYNEQFF. Together with reference TRBV7-3 and TRBJ2-1, the CDR3 gives the full variable domain: GAGVSQTPSNKVTEKGKYVELRCDPISGHTALYWYRQSLGQGPEFLIYFQGTGAADDSGLPNDRFFAVRPEGSVSTLKIQRTERGDSAVYLCASSSSGDSYNEQFFGPGTRLTVL.